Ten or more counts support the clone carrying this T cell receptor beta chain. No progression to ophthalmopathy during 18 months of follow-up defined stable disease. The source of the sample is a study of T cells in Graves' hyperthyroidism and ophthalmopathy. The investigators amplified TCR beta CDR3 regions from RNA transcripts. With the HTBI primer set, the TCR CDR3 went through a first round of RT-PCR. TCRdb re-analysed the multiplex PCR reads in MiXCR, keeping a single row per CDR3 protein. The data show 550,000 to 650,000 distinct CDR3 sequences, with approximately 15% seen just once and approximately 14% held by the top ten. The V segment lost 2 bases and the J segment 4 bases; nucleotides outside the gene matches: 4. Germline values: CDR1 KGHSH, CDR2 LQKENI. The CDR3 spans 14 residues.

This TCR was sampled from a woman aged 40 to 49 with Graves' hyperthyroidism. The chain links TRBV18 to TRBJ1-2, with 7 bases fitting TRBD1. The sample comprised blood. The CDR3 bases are TGTGCCAGCTCACCAGAGGGACAGACCTATGGCTACACCTTC. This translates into CASSPEGQTYGYTF.